This T cell receptor beta chain was profiled in a study of T cell responses to AZD1222 COVID-19 vaccine. Here immunoSEQ multiplex PCR was the method, and the copy in TCRdb shows in-frame clones only, minus some. The sample contains about 150,000 clones, approximately 90% of which appear only once. This clone was observed once. Antigen unknown. Pooling of second doses given at about 4 or about 12 weeks was done. Whole-study results and caveats: Most donors were white British and more were female, and clonal diversity was possibly underestimated. The study found vaccine-associated CD4 TCRs spanning spike, dominant at 160-218 and 743-854.

CDR1 LNHNV and CDR2 YYDKDF come from the germline V gene (reference sequence). The CDR3 is 16 residues long. The J segment lost 6 bases and the V segment lost 0 bases, leaving 7 bases of the junction unmatched. The origin of this receptor is an adult who received the AZD1222 COVID-19 vaccine. Sequences were derived from peripheral blood, sampled 28 days after the second AZD1222 dose. The V call is TRBV15, the J call TRBJ1-5, with 8 nucleotides matching TRBD1. The CDR3 loop is CATSRDRTGTGQPQHF. CDR3 bases: TGTGCCACCAGCAGAGACAGGACAGGGACCGGTCAGCCCCAGCATTTT.